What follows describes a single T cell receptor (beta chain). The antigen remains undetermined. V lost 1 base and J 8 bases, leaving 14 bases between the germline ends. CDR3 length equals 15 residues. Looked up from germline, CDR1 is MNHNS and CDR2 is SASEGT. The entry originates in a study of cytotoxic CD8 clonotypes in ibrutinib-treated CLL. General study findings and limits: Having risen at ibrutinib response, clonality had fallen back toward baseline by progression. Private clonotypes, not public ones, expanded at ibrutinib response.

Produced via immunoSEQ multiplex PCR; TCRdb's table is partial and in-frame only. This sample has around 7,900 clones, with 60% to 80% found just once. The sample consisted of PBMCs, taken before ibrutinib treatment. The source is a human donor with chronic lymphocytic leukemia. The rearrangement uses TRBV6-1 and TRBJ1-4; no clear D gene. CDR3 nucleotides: TGTGCCAGCAGTGAAGTCAGCTTCATAGGAGAAAAACTGTTTTTT. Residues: CASSEVSFIGEKLFF.